This T cell receptor (beta chain) was identified during a study of blood T cell repertoires in COVID-19. As for the study in general: T cells, B-cell-depleted T cells, or PBMCs supplied cDNA or gDNA.

CDR1 and CDR2 from the germline V gene are SGHTA and FQGNSA. J gave up 5 bases and V 0 bases, and 3 bases lay outside the gene matches. The CDR3 length is 14 residues. Original processing methods: Reference gene primer amplification yielded estimated nucleated cell counts. Clones were sequenced by immunoSEQ multiplex PCR, and TCRdb holds only the in-frame ones, with some missing. V, J and clone size are those of that table, while D and trimming were read from the DNA. The table lists under 150,000 clones, 85% of them singletons. The sequenced material came from peripheral blood. This clonotype was sampled from a human donor in a cohort sampled during active COVID-19. This chain links TRBV7-2 with TRBJ1-1; 7 bases align to TRBD1. The CDR3 DNA sequence: TGTGCCAGCAGCTTAGCAGGGGGCGCAACTGAAGCTTTCTTT. Protein product: CASSLAGGATEAFF.